This section outlines one T cell receptor beta chain sequence together with its context. This sample stems from a study of shared clonotypes between healthy human individuals. For the study at large: Each donor had three CD4 naive, three CD4 memory, two CD8 naive and one CD8 memory plate.

This CDR3 is built from 16 residues. Trimming cost V 0 bases and J 5 bases; bases outside gene matches: 8. Germline V CDR1 and CDR2: SGHRS, YFSETQ. Some clones are missing from TCRdb's copy, which holds only in-frame ones; the method was immunoSEQ multiplex PCR. Of millions of clones listed, roughly 96% are singletons. The chain employs TRBV5-1 and TRBJ2-7, with 10 bases aligning to TRBD1. The specimen sequenced was naive CD4+ T cells sorted from blood. Stated subset: CD45RA+ positively selected. The sequence was collected from a man aged 18-30 years in good health. CDR3 region: CASSLASGTGVHEQYF. In DNA, the CDR3 is TGCGCCAGCAGCTTGGCCTCGGGGACAGGGGTCCACGAGCAGTACTTC.